The rows below give T cell receptor beta chains drawn from one sample of a study of blood T cells in healthy people across ages. TCRdb used MiXCR to reprocess the 5' RACE reads, holding one entry per CDR3 protein. The sample contains around 800,000 distinct CDR3 sequences, roughly 24% of which appear only once. These records were also assigned to another study, of T cells of mothers and their children.

The sequenced material came from blood. These receptors came from a boy aged 5 to 17 in good health. CDR3s include the opening cysteine and the closing phenylalanine or tryptophan. The D gene is left open where the match is weak. Expanded clones are given a class, and other clones once, few, many or no size at all.

V: TRBV15
D: TRBD2
J: TRBJ2-3
size: few
CDR3: CATSSQAGAGDTQYF
DNA: TGTGCCACCAGCAGCCAAGCGGGGGCGGGGGATACGCAGTATTTT

V: TRBV30
D: TRBD2
J: TRBJ2-5
size: -
CDR3: CAWRGTTVQETQYF
DNA: TGTGCCTGGAGAGGGACTACTGTCCAAGAGACCCAGTACTTC

V: TRBV10-3
D: -
J: TRBJ2-6
size: few
CDR3: CATSESSGVLTF
DNA: TGTGCCACCAGTGAGTCCTCTGGCGTCCTGACTTTC

V: TRBV13
D: -
J: TRBJ2-2
size: -
CDR3: CVSSPLRGSGELFF
DNA: TGTGTCAGCAGCCCACTTCGGGGCAGCGGGGAGCTGTTTTTT

V: TRBV3-1
D: TRBD1
J: TRBJ2-7
size: -
CDR3: CASSQQTGTEQYF
DNA: TGTGCCAGCAGCCAACAGACAGGGACCGAGCAGTACTTC

V: TRBV20-1
D: -
J: TRBJ1-1
size: -
CDR3: CSARVDLYPGVNTEAFF
DNA: TGCAGTGCTAGAGTAGATCTATACCCTGGGGTGAACACTGAAGCTTTCTTT

V: TRBV9
D: -
J: TRBJ2-3
size: -
CDR3: CASSPSGGGGPDTQYF
DNA: TGTGCCAGCAGCCCCTCAGGGGGCGGGGGCCCCGATACGCAGTATTTT

V: TRBV7-3
D: -
J: TRBJ1-1
size: few
CDR3: CASSPQDKGTEAFF
DNA: TGTGCCAGCAGTCCTCAGGATAAGGGGACTGAAGCTTTCTTT

V: TRBV5-1
D: -
J: TRBJ2-3
size: few
CDR3: CASSPGEPADTQYF
DNA: TGCGCCAGCAGCCCCGGGGAACCGGCAGATACGCAGTATTTT

V: TRBV6-6
D: -
J: TRBJ2-7
size: -
CDR3: CASHTGDSLGEQYF
DNA: TGTGCCAGCCACACCGGGGACTCACTTGGGGAGCAGTACTTC

V: TRBV5-1
D: TRBD1
J: TRBJ2-7
size: -
CDR3: CASSNSARDSVTYEQYF
DNA: TGCGCCAGCAGCAACTCCGCCCGGGACAGCGTAACCTACGAGCAGTACTTC

V: TRBV27
D: -
J: TRBJ1-1
size: -
CDR3: CASSLRGNGRNTEAFF
DNA: TGTGCCAGCAGTTTGCGGGGGAACGGGAGGAACACTGAAGCTTTCTTT

V: TRBV7-9
D: -
J: TRBJ2-5
size: many
CDR3: CASSLDRSRGQYF
DNA: TGTGCCAGCAGCTTAGACCGGTCTCGCGGCCAGTACTTC

V: TRBV10-2
D: TRBD2
J: TRBJ2-2
size: many
CDR3: CASSDPYKRGISGELFF
DNA: TGCGCCAGCAGTGACCCCTATAAGCGGGGTATATCCGGGGAGCTGTTTTTT

V: TRBV5-1
D: TRBD1
J: TRBJ2-5
size: few
CDR3: CASSMTGSGFQETQYF
DNA: TGCGCCAGCAGCATGACAGGGTCAGGGTTCCAAGAGACCCAGTACTTC